The 12 T cell receptor beta chains listed next were all sequenced from one sample in a study of CD8 T cells in Susac syndrome. Reverse transcription used roughly 0.5 to 1 ug RNA and random hexamers. TCRdb analysed the immunoSEQ multiplex PCR reads with MiXCR anew, one entry per CDR3 protein. The profile covers roughly 200,000 distinct CDR3 sequences, with 85% to 95% appearing a single time and 0.08% to 0.11% taken by the ten largest. Sequenced sample: CD4+ T cells from PBMCs. Source of these receptors: a human donor in good health.

V and J are TRBV11-1 and TRBJ2-1, with 8 bases lining up with TRBD1. Germline loops: CDR1 SGHAT, CDR2 FQDESV (reference sequence). Germline trimming cut 5 bases from V and 1 base from J; bases unmatched to any gene: 4. CDR3 length equals 15 residues. CDR3 region: CASSDRTGSYNEQFF. The DNA for the CDR3 is TGTGCCAGCAGCGACCGGACAGGGTCCTACAATGAGCAGTTCTTC.

This clonotype was found once. V is TRBV6-5 and J is TRBJ2-2; no firm D call. The germline V gene has CDR1 MNHEY and CDR2 SVGAGI. CDR3 length equals 14 residues. V was cut by 4 bases and J by 5 bases, with 11 bases left in between. CDR3 nucleotide sequence: TGTGCCAGCAGTTCCCGTTTCGCGACCGGGGAGCTGTTTTTT. Translated: CASSSRFATGELFF.

CDR3 in DNA: TGTGCCAGCAATTTCCTGAGGACAGGCGGGGATACGCAGTATTTT. The encoded protein is CASNFLRTGGDTQYF. The chain recombines TRBV28 with TRBJ2-3, with TRBD1 matching over 7 bases. Germline values: CDR1 MDHEN, CDR2 SYDVKM. V gave up 7 bases and J gave up 6 bases; unmatched junction bases: 13. CDR3 length: 15 amino acids.

Remarks on this clonotype: One end of the junction is discordant with germline, which a read error may explain. This chain connects TRBV29-1 to TRBJ1-2, with 8 bases aligning to TRBD1. This CDR3 has 14 residues. The germline V gene has CDR1 SQVTM and CDR2 ANQGSEA. CDR3 sequence: CSVEGTGGSYGYTF. The CDR3 coding sequence is TGCAGCGTGGAAGGTACAGGGGGTTCCTATGGCTACACCTTC.

This chain connects TRBV28 to TRBJ2-7, with 14 bases fitting TRBD2. V was clipped by 10 bases and J by 1 base; unmatched bases: 6. Germline-derived CDR1 and CDR2 are MDHEN and SYDVKM. This CDR3 region has 15 residues. The CDR3 DNA sequence: TGTGCCACCCGACTAGCGGGAGGGCCGTCCTACGAGCAGTACGTC. Translating gives CATRLAGGPSYEQYV.

The chain joins TRBV12-3 or TRBV12-4 to TRBJ2-1; 12 nucleotides align to TRBD2. The CDR3 runs to 15 residues. The V segment lost 1 base and the J segment 9 bases; nucleotides outside the gene matches: 4. CDR3 sequence: CASSLGLAGVFEQFF. Written as DNA, the CDR3 is TGTGCCAGCAGTTTAGGACTAGCGGGAGTTTTTGAGCAGTTCTTC.

This chain joins TRBV7-2 and TRBJ1-3, with D possibly matching TRBD1 (5 bases). Germline V gene data show CDR1 as SGHTA and CDR2 as FQGNSA. The CDR3 spans 16 residues. Trimming pared 1 base from V and 0 bases from J, leaving 10 bases between. DNA of the CDR3: TGTGCCAGCAGCTTAGACCGACAGAGCTCTGGAAACACCATATATTTT. This encodes CASSLDRQSSGNTIYF.

This chain connects TRBV5-1 to TRBJ2-1, with a possible D match to TRBD2 (5 bases). The CDR3 covers 15 residues. V was shortened by 0 bases and J by 0 bases, with 7 bases between the two germline ends. Germline V gene sequence: CDR1 SGHRS, CDR2 YFSETQ. The CDR3 loop is CASSLERNSYNEQFF. The CDR3 DNA reads as TGCGCCAGCAGCTTGGAGCGGAACTCCTACAATGAGCAGTTCTTC.

The chain carries TRBV18 and TRBJ1-3; D not certain. From germline, CDR1 is KGHSH and CDR2 LQKENI. This CDR3 is built from 14 residues. Trimming removed 2 bases from V and 4 bases from J, with 9 bases in between. CDR3 sequence reads: CASSPGFAGNTIYF. DNA of the CDR3: TGTGCCAGCTCACCAGGGTTTGCCGGAAACACCATATATTTT. Full variable domain (outside the CDR3, taken from reference TRBV18 and TRBJ1-3): NAGVMQNPRHLVRRRGQEARLRCSPMKGHSHVYWYRQLPEEGLKFMVYLQKENIIDESGMPKERFSAEFPKEGPSILRIQQVVRGDSAAYFCASSPGFAGNTIYFGEGSWLTVV.

The V call is TRBV27, the J call TRBJ2-1; D remains ambiguous. The V and J ends lost 0 bases and 7 bases respectively, with 7 bases between them. The germline V gene has CDR1 MNHEY and CDR2 SMNVEV (reference sequence). The CDR3 has 13 residues. The CDR3 region has the DNA TGTGCCAGCAGTTTATCACGGATAAATGAGCAGTTCTTC. This sequence encodes CASSLSRINEQFF.

The J gene is TRBJ2-7, the V gene TRBV6-5, with 9 bases identical to TRBD1. V lost 4 bases, J lost 0 bases, and 7 bases stayed unmatched. CDR1 and CDR2 from the germline V gene are MNHEY and SVGAGI. CDR3 length: 16 amino acids. CDR3 in amino acids: CASSSPGQGLSYEQYF. The CDR3 DNA follows: TGTGCCAGCAGTTCCCCGGGACAGGGCCTCTCCTACGAGCAGTACTTC.

This chain's CDR3 is CSVEEDPTGEQYV. CDR3 sequence (DNA): TGCAGCGTTGAAGAGGACCCTACGGGGGAGCAGTACGTC. The V call is TRBV29-1, the J call TRBJ2-7; a possible D gene is TRBD2 (5 bases). The V and J ends lost 0 bases and 7 bases respectively, with 13 bases between them. The CDR3 is made up of 13 amino acids. Germline assignment: CDR1 SQVTM and CDR2 ANQGSEA.